The rows below give T cell receptor beta chains drawn from one sample of a study of blood T cell repertoires in COVID-19. Measured with immunoSEQ multiplex PCR; TCRdb has only the in-frame clones, and not every one. The table lists about 190,000 clones, around 83% of them singletons, with under 7.5% in the top ten. The sequenced sample consisted of peripheral blood. Receptors originate from a woman aged 40 to 55 with acute or convalescent COVID-19. CDR3s include the opening cysteine and the closing phenylalanine or tryptophan. The D gene is left open where the match is weak. Size tells how often a clone was seen (once, few, many) or the class of an expanded clone, and some rows leave it out.

>-|TRBJ2-1|-|TRBV28
TGTGCCAGCAGTTTTAATCTCGATGAGCAGTTCTTC
CASSFNLDEQFF
>-|TRBJ2-7|-|TRBV5-7
TGTGCCAGCAGCTTTAGGCTAGCGCAACCGGAGGGGCAGTACTTC
CASSFRLAQPEGQYF
>-|TRBJ1-2|-|TRBV7-2
TGTGCCAGCAGCAGAGAGCAGGCCTATGGCTACACCTTC
CASSREQAYGYTF
>-|TRBJ2-7|TRBD1|TRBV11-2
TGTGCCAGCAGCGAGCAGGGGGCTACCTACGAGCAGTACTTC
CASSEQGATYEQYF
>-|TRBJ2-1|-|TRBV20-1
TGCAGTGCTAGTAACGGGTACTACAATGAGCAGTTCTTC
CSASNGYYNEQFF
>-|TRBJ2-7|TRBD1|TRBV7-2
TGTGCCAGCAGCTCGCAGACAGGGACGTACGAGCAGTACTTC
CASSSQTGTYEQYF
>-|TRBJ2-1|TRBD2|TRBV28
TGTGCCGGGGGGGAGTCACGCTCCTACAATGAGCAGTTCTTC
CAGGESRSYNEQFF
>-|TRBJ2-3|TRBD1|TRBV5-1
TGCGCCAGCAGGGGACAGGGGGAGCGTACAGATACGCAGTATTTT
CASRGQGERTDTQYF
>-|TRBJ1-4|TRBD1|TRBV7-8
TGTGCCAGCAGCTTACTGCCGACAGGGTCTAATGAAAAACTGTTTTTT
CASSLLPTGSNEKLFF
>-|TRBJ2-3|TRBD1|TRBV29-1
TGCAGCGTTGAATATGCACAGGGGGCAGGGGATACGCAGTATTTT
CSVEYAQGAGDTQYF
>-|TRBJ2-2|TRBD1|TRBV5-1
TGCGCCAGCAGCTTGTTGGGACAGGGGGAAACCGGGGAGCTGTTTTTT
CASSLLGQGETGELFF
>once|TRBJ1-2|-|TRBV18
TGTGCCAGCTCACGGGACATCAACTATGGCTACACCTTC
CASSRDINYGYTF
>-|TRBJ1-2|TRBD1|TRBV7-9
TGTGCCAGCAGTTACCTTCCGCAGGGGGCTAATGGCTACACCTTC
CASSYLPQGANGYTF
>-|TRBJ2-3|TRBD1|TRBV13
TGTGCCAGCAGCTTAAGCCGGACAGGGGGTCCGACAGATACGCAGTATTTT
CASSLSRTGGPTDTQYF
>-|TRBJ2-5|TRBD2|TRBV27
TGTGCCAGCAGCGCGCGGGACTATCAAGAGACCCAGTACTTC
CASSARDYQETQYF
>-|TRBJ2-7|TRBD1|TRBV5-4
TGTGCCAGCAGCTTTATTGACAGGGTCAACGAGCAGTACTTC
CASSFIDRVNEQYF
>-|TRBJ1-6|-|TRBV28
TGTGCCAGCAGTTTAGGGGGGGCTAAGGATTCACCCCTCCACTTT
CASSLGGAKDSPLHF
>-|TRBJ2-1|TRBD1|TRBV5-5
TGTGCCAGCAGCATTGGGATGACAGGGGGTTACAATGAGCAGTTCTTC
CASSIGMTGGYNEQFF
>few|TRBJ1-5|-|TRBV28
TGTGCCACCCGGGTAGGTGGCCCTGCATCCCAGCATTTT
CATRVGGPASQHF
>-|TRBJ1-5|-|TRBV4-1
TGCGCCAGCAGCCAAGATCAAACAGCACACCATCAGCCCCAGCATTTT
CASSQDQTAHHQPQHF
>-|TRBJ2-7|-|TRBV28
TGTGCCAGCAGAAGAGACAGGGGAGGGAACGAGCAGTACTTC
CASRRDRGGNEQYF
>-|TRBJ1-3|-|TRBV20-1
TGCAGTGTCAGGGGTCCGGACACCATATATTTT
CSVRGPDTIYF
>-|TRBJ1-3|-|TRBV24-1
TGTGCCACCAGTGACAGCGGGACCGGAGGAAACACCATATATTTT
CATSDSGTGGNTIYF
>-|TRBJ2-6|-|TRBV6-1
TGTGCCAGCAGTGAAGCCCGGTACGCGGGGGCCAACGTCCTGACTTTC
CASSEARYAGANVLTF
>-|TRBJ1-3|-|TRBV3-1/TRBV3-2
TGTGCCAGCAGCCAACGGACTATAGAGGGTACCATATATTTT
CASSQRTIEGTIYF
>-|TRBJ1-4|-|TRBV4-2
TGTGCCAGCAGCCAACTGGACAGCACGTATGAAAAACTGTTTTTT
CASSQLDSTYEKLFF
>-|TRBJ1-5|-|TRBV6-1
TGTGCCAGCAGTGAAGCGGGGGACTCTCAGCCCCAGCATTTT
CASSEAGDSQPQHF
>-|TRBJ1-5|TRBD1|TRBV24-1
TGTGCCACCAGTGATACTCGACAGGGGGGGCAGCCCCAGCATTTT
CATSDTRQGGQPQHF
>-|TRBJ1-1|-|TRBV28
TGTGCCAGCAGTTTATACGGGAGAACTGAAGCTTTCTTT
CASSLYGRTEAFF
>-|TRBJ2-4|TRBD2|TRBV9
TGTGCCAGCAGCGGACTAGCGGGGGCGGGCGGCAACATTCAGTACTTC
CASSGLAGAGGNIQYF
>-|TRBJ2-3|-|TRBV27
TGTGCCAGCAGTCTCAGGGGGGCATTCACAGATACGCAGTATTTT
CASSLRGAFTDTQYF
>-|TRBJ2-1|-|TRBV6-1
TGTGCCAGCAGTGAAGCGGGCACGTACAATGAGCAGTTCTTC
CASSEAGTYNEQFF
>many|TRBJ1-5|TRBD1|TRBV19
TGTGCCAGTAGTGCGACGCCGGACAGGGGAGGTGGACAGCCCCAGCATTTT
CASSATPDRGGGQPQHF
>few|TRBJ2-1|TRBD1|TRBV15
TGTGCCACCAGCAGGGTCGGGACAGGCGGGAAGTTGGGTGAGCAGTTCTTC
CATSRVGTGGKLGEQFF
>once|TRBJ2-7|-|TRBV7-2
TGTGCCAGCAGACTACTATCAAGCTCCTACGAGCAGTACTTC
CASRLLSSSYEQYF
>-|TRBJ2-1|-|TRBV19
TGTGCCAGTAGTATTCAAGGGGCTCTGCAGCAGTTCTTC
CASSIQGALQQFF
>-|TRBJ2-1|TRBD2|TRBV7-8
TGTGCCAGCAGCTTAGCACTAGCGGGCACCTACAATGAGCAGTTCTTC
CASSLALAGTYNEQFF
>-|TRBJ1-1|TRBD1|TRBV9
TGTGCCAGCAGCGTACGCCCGGACAGGGGAGGCACTGAAGCTTTCTTT
CASSVRPDRGGTEAFF
>-|TRBJ2-5|TRBD2|TRBV7-7
TGTGCTAGCAGCTTAGGGCTAGCGGAAGAGACCCAGTACTTC
CASSLGLAEETQYF
>-|TRBJ2-2|-|TRBV4-2
TGTGCCAGCAGCCAAGTGGACACGAACACCGGGGAGCTGTTTTTT
CASSQVDTNTGELFF
>-|TRBJ1-2|-|TRBV7-9
TGTGCCAGCAGCTGGCCTGGGGGGGTGTCCTATGGCTACACCTTC
CASSWPGGVSYGYTF
>-|TRBJ2-3|-|TRBV11-2
TGTGCCAGCAGCTTAGACGGGACTGCCAATCGGGATACGCAGTATTTT
CASSLDGTANRDTQYF
>-|TRBJ1-5|TRBD1|TRBV28
TGTGCCAGCAGTTTAAAAGGACAGGGCGCTCAGCCCCAGCATTTT
CASSLKGQGAQPQHF
>-|TRBJ2-7|TRBD2|TRBV7-2
TGTGCCAGCAGCTTATCCCGGGGGGACCCGCGGGACGAGCAGTACTTC
CASSLSRGDPRDEQYF
>-|TRBJ1-5|TRBD1|TRBV5-8
TGTGCCAGCACCAGGACAGGGGGCTTCAATCAGCCCCAGCATTTT
CASTRTGGFNQPQHF
>-|TRBJ1-6|-|TRBV27
TGTGCCAGCAGTTTATCGACTGTCGGCCGCTCCTATAATTCACCCCTCCACTTT
CASSLSTVGRSYNSPLHF
>-|TRBJ1-2|TRBD1|TRBV5-1
TGCGCCAGCAGCTTAGGGACAGGGGGCGCTTCTGGCTACACCTTC
CASSLGTGGASGYTF
>-|TRBJ1-5|TRBD1|TRBV5-1
TGCGCCAGCAGCCCCGGGACAGGGGCGAATCAGCCCCAGCATTTT
CASSPGTGANQPQHF
>-|TRBJ1-3|-|TRBV29-1
TGCAGCGTCGAACCCCAGGGGCGGAACACCATATATTTT
CSVEPQGRNTIYF
>-|TRBJ1-6|-|TRBV7-6
TGTGCCAGCAGCTTGTCCCGGGAGGGATTAGGGTCACCCCTCCACTTT
CASSLSREGLGSPLHF
>-|TRBJ2-7|-|TRBV5-1
TGCGCCAGCAGCCTCCACCGGGGCTCCTACGAGCAGTACTTC
CASSLHRGSYEQYF
>-|TRBJ2-7|-|TRBV7-8
TGTGCCAGCAGCTTAGGAGGGGGGGCCTACGAGCAGTACTTC
CASSLGGGAYEQYF
>few|TRBJ2-1|-|TRBV27
TGTGCCAGCAGTTTGAGTAGGCTTTGGGGAGTTAGCTCCTACAATGAGCAGTTCTTC
CASSLSRLWGVSSYNEQFF